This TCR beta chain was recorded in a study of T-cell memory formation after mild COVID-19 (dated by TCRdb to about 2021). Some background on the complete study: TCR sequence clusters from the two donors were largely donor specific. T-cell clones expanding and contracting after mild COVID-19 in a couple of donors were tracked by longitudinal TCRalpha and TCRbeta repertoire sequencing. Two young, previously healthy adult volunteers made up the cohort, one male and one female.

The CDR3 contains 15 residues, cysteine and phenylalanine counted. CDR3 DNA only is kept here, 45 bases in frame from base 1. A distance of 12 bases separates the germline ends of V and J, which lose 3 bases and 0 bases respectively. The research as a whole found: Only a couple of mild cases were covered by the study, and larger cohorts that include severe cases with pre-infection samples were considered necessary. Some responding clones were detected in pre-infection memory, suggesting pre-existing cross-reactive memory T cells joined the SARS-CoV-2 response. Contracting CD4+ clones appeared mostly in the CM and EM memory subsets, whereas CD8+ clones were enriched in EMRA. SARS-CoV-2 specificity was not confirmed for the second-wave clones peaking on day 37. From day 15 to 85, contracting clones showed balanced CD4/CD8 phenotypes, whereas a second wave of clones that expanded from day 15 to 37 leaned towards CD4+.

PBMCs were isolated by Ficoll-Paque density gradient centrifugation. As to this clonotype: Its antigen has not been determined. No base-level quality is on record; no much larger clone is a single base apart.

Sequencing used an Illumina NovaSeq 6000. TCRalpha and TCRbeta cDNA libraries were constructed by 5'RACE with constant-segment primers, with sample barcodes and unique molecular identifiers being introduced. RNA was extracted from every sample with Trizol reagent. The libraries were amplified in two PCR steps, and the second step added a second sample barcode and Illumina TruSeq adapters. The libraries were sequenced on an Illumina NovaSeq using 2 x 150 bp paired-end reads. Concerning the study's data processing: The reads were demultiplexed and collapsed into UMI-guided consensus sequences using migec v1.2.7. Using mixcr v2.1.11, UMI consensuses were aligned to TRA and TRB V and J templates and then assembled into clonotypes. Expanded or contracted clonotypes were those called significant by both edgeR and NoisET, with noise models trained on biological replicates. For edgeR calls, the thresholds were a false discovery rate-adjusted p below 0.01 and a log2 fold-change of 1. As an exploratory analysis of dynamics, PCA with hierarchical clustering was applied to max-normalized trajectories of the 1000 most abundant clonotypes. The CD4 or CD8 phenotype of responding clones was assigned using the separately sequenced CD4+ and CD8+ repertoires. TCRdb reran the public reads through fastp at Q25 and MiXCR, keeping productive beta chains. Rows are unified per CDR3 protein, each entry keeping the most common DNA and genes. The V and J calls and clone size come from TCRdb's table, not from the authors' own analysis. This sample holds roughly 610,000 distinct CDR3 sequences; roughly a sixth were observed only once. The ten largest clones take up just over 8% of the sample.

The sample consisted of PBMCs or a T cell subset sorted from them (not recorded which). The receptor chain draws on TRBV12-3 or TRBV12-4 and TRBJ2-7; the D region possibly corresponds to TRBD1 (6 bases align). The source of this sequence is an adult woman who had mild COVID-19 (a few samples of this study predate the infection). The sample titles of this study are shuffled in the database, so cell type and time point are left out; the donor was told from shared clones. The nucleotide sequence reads TGTGCCAGCAGTTTGACAGGCCCGGGCTCCTACGAGCAGTACTTC. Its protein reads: CASSLTGPGSYEQYF.